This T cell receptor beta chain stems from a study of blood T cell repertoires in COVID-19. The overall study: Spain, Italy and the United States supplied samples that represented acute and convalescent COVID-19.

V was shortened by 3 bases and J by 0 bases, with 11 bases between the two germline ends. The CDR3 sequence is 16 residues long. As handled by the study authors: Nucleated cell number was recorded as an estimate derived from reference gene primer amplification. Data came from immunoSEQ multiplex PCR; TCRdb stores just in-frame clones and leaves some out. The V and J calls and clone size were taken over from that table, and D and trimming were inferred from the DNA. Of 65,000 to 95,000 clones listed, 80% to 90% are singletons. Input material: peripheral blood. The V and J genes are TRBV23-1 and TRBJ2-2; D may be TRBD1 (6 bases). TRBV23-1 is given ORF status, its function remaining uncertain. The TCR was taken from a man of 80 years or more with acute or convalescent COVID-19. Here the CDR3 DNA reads TGCGCCAGCAGTCATTCGGACAGACCGAACACCGGGGAGCTGTTTTTT. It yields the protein CASSHSDRPNTGELFF.